This is a list of T cell receptor beta chains from one sample in a study of T cell responses to AZD1222 COVID-19 vaccine. Only in-frame clones appear in the TCRdb table, and some are missing; sequencing was by immunoSEQ multiplex PCR. The sample contains 35,000 to 50,000 clones, roughly 75% of which appear only once. Specimen: peripheral blood, collected 28 days after the second dose of the MenACWY control vaccine. The origin of the receptors is an adult who received the MenACWY meningococcal vaccine as a control. Both conserved end residues are part of each CDR3. D genes are given only for firm matches. The size entry is marked missing in some rows and otherwise reads once, few, many or a size class.

j_call: TRBJ1-3
v_call: TRBV18
d_call: .
clone_size: .
cdr3_aa: CASSPPSSSGNTIYF
cdr3_nt: TGTGCCAGCTCACCACCAAGTTCTTCTGGAAACACCATATATTTT

j_call: TRBJ2-5
v_call: TRBV7-8
d_call: .
clone_size: .
cdr3_aa: CASSLGPRQETQYF
cdr3_nt: TGTGCCAGCAGCCTGGGACCGAGACAAGAGACCCAGTACTTC

j_call: TRBJ2-1
v_call: TRBV11-3
d_call: .
clone_size: .
cdr3_aa: CASSLDPGSSYNEQFF
cdr3_nt: TGTGCCAGCAGCTTAGATCCGGGGAGCTCCTACAATGAGCAGTTCTTC

j_call: TRBJ2-7
v_call: TRBV28
d_call: .
clone_size: .
cdr3_aa: CASSVGWEQYF
cdr3_nt: TGTGCCAGCAGCGTGGGATGGGAGCAGTACTTC

j_call: TRBJ1-4
v_call: TRBV9
d_call: .
clone_size: .
cdr3_aa: CASSPGAEKLFF
cdr3_nt: TGTGCCAGCAGCCCAGGGGCTGAAAAACTGTTTTTT

j_call: TRBJ2-5
v_call: TRBV7-2
d_call: TRBD2
clone_size: .
cdr3_aa: CASSWGKLAGGVQETQYF
cdr3_nt: TGTGCCAGCAGCTGGGGGAAACTAGCGGGAGGGGTTCAAGAGACCCAGTACTTC

j_call: TRBJ2-2
v_call: TRBV27
d_call: .
clone_size: .
cdr3_aa: CASSLTNTGELFF
cdr3_nt: TGTGCCAGCAGTCTCACGAACACCGGGGAGCTGTTTTTT

j_call: TRBJ1-2
v_call: TRBV7-9
d_call: TRBD1
clone_size: .
cdr3_aa: CASSSTGRYGYTF
cdr3_nt: TGTGCCAGCAGCTCGACAGGGAGGTATGGCTACACCTTC

j_call: TRBJ2-3
v_call: TRBV5-1
d_call: TRBD2
clone_size: once
cdr3_aa: CASSIAGRGSDTQYF
cdr3_nt: TGCGCCAGCAGCATAGCGGGGCGGGGGAGCGATACGCAGTATTTT

j_call: TRBJ2-7
v_call: TRBV6-5
d_call: .
clone_size: .
cdr3_aa: CASSAAGRLSYEQYF
cdr3_nt: TGTGCCAGCAGCGCCGCCGGGAGACTCTCCTACGAGCAGTACTTC

j_call: TRBJ1-2
v_call: TRBV10-2
d_call: .
clone_size: once
cdr3_aa: CASSGTANYGYTF
cdr3_nt: TGCGCCAGCAGTGGGACAGCTAACTATGGCTACACCTTC

j_call: TRBJ1-1
v_call: TRBV5-4
d_call: .
clone_size: .
cdr3_aa: CASSPQTNRNTEAFF
cdr3_nt: TGTGCCAGCAGCCCCCAGACCAACAGAAACACTGAAGCTTTCTTT

j_call: TRBJ2-5
v_call: TRBV5-1
d_call: TRBD2
clone_size: .
cdr3_aa: CASSTTSGGLETQYF
cdr3_nt: TGCGCCAGCAGCACGACTAGCGGGGGTTTGGAGACCCAGTACTTC

j_call: TRBJ1-6
v_call: TRBV18
d_call: .
clone_size: .
cdr3_aa: CASSLDSESSPLHF
cdr3_nt: TGTGCCAGCTCTCTCGACAGCGAATCTTCACCCCTCCACTTT

j_call: TRBJ2-1
v_call: TRBV14
d_call: .
clone_size: .
cdr3_aa: CASSQDRGTWYNEQFF
cdr3_nt: TGTGCCAGCAGCCAAGATCGGGGTACTTGGTACAATGAGCAGTTCTTC

j_call: TRBJ1-1
v_call: TRBV30
d_call: .
clone_size: .
cdr3_aa: CAWSGRGTFPNTEAFF
cdr3_nt: TGTGCCTGGAGTGGGAGAGGAACTTTTCCGAACACTGAAGCTTTCTTT

j_call: TRBJ2-3
v_call: TRBV7-2
d_call: .
clone_size: .
cdr3_aa: CASSLGVVSTDTQYF
cdr3_nt: TGTGCCAGCAGCTTAGGGGTTGTCAGCACAGATACGCAGTATTTT

j_call: TRBJ1-5
v_call: TRBV4-1
d_call: .
clone_size: .
cdr3_aa: CASSLPDSKNQPQHF
cdr3_nt: TGCGCCAGCAGCCTACCGGACAGCAAAAATCAGCCCCAGCATTTT

j_call: TRBJ2-1
v_call: TRBV5-4
d_call: TRBD2
clone_size: .
cdr3_aa: CASSLAGGIGQFF
cdr3_nt: TGTGCCAGCAGCTTGGCGGGGGGAATTGGGCAGTTCTTC

j_call: TRBJ2-1
v_call: TRBV7-9
d_call: .
clone_size: .
cdr3_aa: CASSLAAGSLQQNEQFF
cdr3_nt: TGTGCCAGCAGCTTAGCGGCAGGATCCTTACAACAGAATGAGCAGTTCTTC

j_call: TRBJ2-3
v_call: TRBV5-4
d_call: .
clone_size: .
cdr3_aa: CASSSHDVGTDTQYF
cdr3_nt: TGTGCCAGCAGCTCCCATGATGTGGGCACAGATACGCAGTATTTT

j_call: TRBJ2-3
v_call: TRBV7-2
d_call: TRBD2
clone_size: .
cdr3_aa: CASRSGGSTDTQYF
cdr3_nt: TGTGCCAGCAGGAGCGGGGGGTCCACAGATACGCAGTATTTT

j_call: TRBJ2-1
v_call: TRBV28
d_call: TRBD2
clone_size: .
cdr3_aa: CASRGGSGISYNEQFF
cdr3_nt: TGTGCCAGCAGGGGGGGTAGCGGGATATCCTACAATGAGCAGTTCTTC

j_call: TRBJ2-7
v_call: TRBV19
d_call: .
clone_size: .
cdr3_aa: CASSIKFLYEQYF
cdr3_nt: TGTGCCAGTAGTATAAAGTTTCTCTACGAGCAGTACTTC

j_call: TRBJ1-1
v_call: TRBV10-2
d_call: TRBD1
clone_size: .
cdr3_aa: CASSESSGGSTEAFF
cdr3_nt: TGCGCCAGCAGTGAGTCGTCAGGGGGCTCCACTGAAGCTTTCTTT

j_call: TRBJ1-1
v_call: TRBV14
d_call: .
clone_size: few
cdr3_aa: CASSHGGVKYTEAFF
cdr3_nt: TGTGCCAGCAGCCACGGGGGGGTGAAGTACACTGAAGCTTTCTTT

j_call: TRBJ1-5
v_call: TRBV19
d_call: .
clone_size: .
cdr3_aa: CASSRRLEQPQHF
cdr3_nt: TGTGCCAGTAGCCGGAGGCTTGAGCAGCCCCAGCATTTT

j_call: TRBJ2-3
v_call: TRBV9
d_call: TRBD2
clone_size: .
cdr3_aa: CASSVAYGGARTDTQYF
cdr3_nt: TGTGCCAGCAGCGTAGCTTACGGGGGGGCACGCACAGATACGCAGTATTTT

j_call: TRBJ2-5
v_call: TRBV28
d_call: .
clone_size: .
cdr3_aa: CASSPRVWVQQETQYF
cdr3_nt: TGTGCCAGCAGCCCTAGGGTCTGGGTGCAGCAAGAGACCCAGTACTTC

j_call: TRBJ2-5
v_call: TRBV11-3
d_call: TRBD2
clone_size: .
cdr3_aa: CASSLGSGGAAKTQYF
cdr3_nt: TGTGCCAGCAGCTTAGGTAGCGGGGGGGCCGCTAAGACCCAGTACTTC

j_call: TRBJ1-5
v_call: TRBV27
d_call: .
clone_size: few
cdr3_aa: CASSLSAGSQPQHF
cdr3_nt: TGTGCCAGCAGTTTATCGGCAGGGAGTCAGCCCCAGCATTTT

j_call: TRBJ1-1
v_call: TRBV5-8
d_call: .
clone_size: .
cdr3_aa: CASSLTGRTNTEAFF
cdr3_nt: TGTGCCAGCAGCCTAACGGGACGTACGAACACTGAAGCTTTCTTT

j_call: TRBJ2-1
v_call: TRBV7-9
d_call: .
clone_size: .
cdr3_aa: CASSLGTWDNEQFF
cdr3_nt: TGTGCCAGCAGCTTAGGGACTTGGGACAATGAGCAGTTCTTC

j_call: TRBJ1-3
v_call: TRBV11-2
d_call: TRBD1
clone_size: once
cdr3_aa: CASSTNPTGNGNTIYF
cdr3_nt: TGTGCCAGCAGCACTAACCCGACAGGGAATGGAAACACCATATATTTT

j_call: TRBJ1-4
v_call: TRBV27
d_call: .
clone_size: .
cdr3_aa: CASSLLGANEKLFF
cdr3_nt: TGTGCCAGCAGTTTACTAGGGGCTAATGAAAAACTGTTTTTT

j_call: TRBJ2-1
v_call: TRBV3-1/TRBV3-2
d_call: .
clone_size: .
cdr3_aa: CASSRSASSYNEQFF
cdr3_nt: TGTGCCAGCAGCCGTTCGGCGAGCTCCTACAATGAGCAGTTCTTC

j_call: TRBJ2-3
v_call: TRBV10-2
d_call: .
clone_size: .
cdr3_aa: CASTQSDTQYF
cdr3_nt: TGCGCCAGCACCCAATCAGATACGCAGTATTTT

j_call: TRBJ1-4
v_call: TRBV5-1
d_call: .
clone_size: .
cdr3_aa: CASSLFTGATNEKLFF
cdr3_nt: TGCGCCAGCAGCTTGTTCACCGGTGCAACTAATGAAAAACTGTTTTTT

j_call: TRBJ1-1
v_call: TRBV29-1
d_call: .
clone_size: .
cdr3_aa: CSVVLPAGVDTEAFF
cdr3_nt: TGCAGCGTTGTGCTCCCGGCGGGGGTGGACACTGAAGCTTTCTTT

j_call: TRBJ2-1
v_call: TRBV4-1
d_call: TRBD2
clone_size: .
cdr3_aa: CASSQDPGGEGNNEQFF
cdr3_nt: TGCGCCAGCAGCCAAGATCCGGGAGGGGAGGGGAACAATGAGCAGTTCTTC

j_call: TRBJ2-2
v_call: TRBV7-9
d_call: TRBD2
clone_size: .
cdr3_aa: CASDVSGRPGELFF
cdr3_nt: TGTGCCAGCGACGTAAGCGGGAGGCCCGGGGAGCTGTTTTTT

j_call: TRBJ1-5
v_call: TRBV27
d_call: .
clone_size: .
cdr3_aa: CASSLDSGGNQPQHF
cdr3_nt: TGTGCCAGCAGTTTGGACAGCGGGGGCAATCAGCCCCAGCATTTT

j_call: TRBJ1-5
v_call: TRBV28
d_call: .
clone_size: .
cdr3_aa: CAGGRGNQPQHF
cdr3_nt: TGTGCCGGCGGACGGGGGAATCAGCCCCAGCATTTT

j_call: TRBJ1-3
v_call: TRBV19
d_call: .
clone_size: .
cdr3_aa: CASSISRAGNTIYF
cdr3_nt: TGTGCCAGTAGTATCTCCAGGGCCGGAAACACCATATATTTT

j_call: TRBJ1-2
v_call: TRBV19
d_call: .
clone_size: once
cdr3_aa: CASGRDHYGYTF
cdr3_nt: TGTGCCAGTGGTCGGGACCACTATGGCTACACCTTC